The 19 T cell receptor beta chains below come from one sample, sequenced in a study of cytomegalovirus exposure and HLA in healthy donors. 60 Vbeta and 13 Jbeta primers were used in PCR. Sequencing was performed with immunoSEQ multiplex PCR; in TCRdb, only in-frame clones are kept and a portion is missing. The sample has 170,000 or so clones, roughly 80% seen once. The sequencing sample was made of PBMCs. These receptors originate from a woman in her twenties or thirties in good health and CMV-seronegative.

The CDR3 DNA sequence: TGTGCCATCAGTGAGTCCAGGAACACTGAAGCTTTCTTT. Its protein product is CAISESRNTEAFF. The rearrangement uses TRBV10-3 and TRBJ1-1; no clear D. Trimming shortened V by 0 bases and J by 1 base, and 3 bases separated the two germline ends. This CDR3 region has 13 residues. Per germline, CDR1 ENHRY and CDR2 SYGVKD.

This clone has more than one count but fewer than ten. The V gene is TRBV6-6, the J gene TRBJ1-1; possible D gene TRBD1, 6 bases. The ends were cut back, 5 bases at V and 0 bases at J, with 13 bases in the middle. CDR3 size: 15 residues. The V gene's germline CDR1 is MNHNY and CDR2 SVGAGI (reference sequence). In DNA, the CDR3 is TGTGCCAGCAGTCCACCCGGGACATTGAACACTGAAGCTTTCTTT. It is translated as CASSPPGTLNTEAFF.

The V gene is TRBV2, the J gene TRBJ2-5; a weak D match, TRBD1 (5 bases). V lost 2 bases, J lost 5 bases, and 15 bases lay in between. The CDR3 runs 15 residues. Germline V gives CDR1 SNHLY, CDR2 FYNNEI. The chain's CDR3 is CASSEQDLKGETQYF. The CDR3 nucleotides are TGTGCCAGCAGTGAACAGGACCTCAAGGGGGAGACCCAGTACTTC.

The chain combines TRBV11-2 with TRBJ2-3; D gene ambiguous. CDR3 length: 11 residues. Germline V CDR1 and CDR2: SGHAT, FQNNGV. Trimming shortened V by 3 bases and J by 6 bases, and 4 bases separated the two germline ends. In DNA, the CDR3 is TGTGCCAGCAGCTTTATGGATACGCAGTATTTT. Encoded protein: CASSFMDTQYF.

This rearrangement joins TRBV7-6 to TRBJ2-1; 8 bases are a match to TRBD2. The germline V gene encodes CDR1 SGHVS and CDR2 FNYEAQ. Germline trimming cut 5 bases from V and 4 bases from J; bases unmatched to any gene: 7. This CDR3 comprises 15 residues. CDR3 amino acids: CASSGTSGGYNEQFF. The CDR3, as DNA: TGTGCCAGCAGCGGTACGAGCGGGGGATACAATGAGCAGTTCTTC.

The rearrangement links TRBV2 to TRBJ2-7, with 8 bases fitting TRBD2. CDR3 length equals 15 residues. V dropped 4 bases and J dropped 6; count of bases not matched to a gene: 11. CDR1 SNHLY and CDR2 FYNNEI come from the germline V gene. The CDR3 reads CASSGDGTSWGEQYF. CDR3 nucleotide sequence: TGTGCCAGCAGTGGTGATGGGACTAGTTGGGGCGAGCAGTACTTC.

The gene calls are TRBV2 and TRBJ1-5; TRBD1 matches at 8 bases. V lost 7 bases and J lost 4; bases outside the gene matches: 9. This CDR3 has 15 amino acids. Germline V gene data show CDR1 as SNHLY and CDR2 as FYNNEI. CDR3 nucleotides: TGTGCCAGCACCAAGACAGGGGACCTAAATCAGCCCCAGCATTTT. Translated: CASTKTGDLNQPQHF.

The chain recombines TRBV5-1 with TRBJ1-3; 7 bases line up with TRBD1. V lost 1 base to trimming and J lost 2 bases; unmatched junction nucleotides: 3. Per germline, CDR1 SGHRS and CDR2 YFSETQ. This CDR3 region has 15 residues. The CDR3 sequence is CASSLHRGAGNTIYF. The CDR3 coding sequence is TGCGCCAGCAGCTTGCACAGGGGAGCTGGAAACACCATATATTTT.

This rearrangement joins TRBV27 to TRBJ1-6; 7 bases align to TRBD1. CDR3 size: 16 residues. Unmatched junction bases numbered 10, after V lost 1 base and J lost 10 bases. Germline-derived CDR1 and CDR2 are MNHEY and SMNVEV (reference sequence). CDR3 nucleotides: TGTGCCAGCAGTTTATTAAAGCAGGGGGTAGGGTCACCCCTCCACTTT. Its translation is CASSLLKQGVGSPLHF.

This chain joins TRBV7-9 and TRBJ2-4, with 7 bases fitting TRBD1. The V gene end was trimmed by 7 bases and the J gene end by 9 bases; junction bases not matched to a gene: 18. From germline, CDR1 is SEHNR and CDR2 FQNEAQ (reference sequence). This CDR3 has 16 amino acids. For the CDR3, the DNA is TGTGCCAGCACCCCTGCTGGGACAGAGGCGGCCGGCATTCAGTACTTC. This translates into CASTPAGTEAAGIQYF. Filled out from reference TRBV7-9 and TRBJ2-4, the complete variable domain reads DTGVSQNPRHKITKRGQNVTFRCDPISEHNRLYWYRQTLGQGPEFLTYFQNEAQLEKSRLLSDRFSAERPKGSFSTLEIQRTEQGDSAMYLCASTPAGTEAAGIQYFGAGTRLSVL.

V and J are TRBV30 and TRBJ2-2; possible D gene TRBD2, 6 bases. The V gene lost 3 bases and the J gene lost 6 bases, with 8 bases spanning the gap. In germline, CDR1 is GTSNPN, CDR2 SVGIG (reference sequence). The CDR3 totals 12 residues. As DNA, the CDR3 is TGTGCCTGGAGGTGGGGGGCCGGGGAGCTGTTTTTT. Protein: CAWRWGAGELFF.

The chain carries TRBV11-2 and TRBJ2-2; no firm D call. This CDR3 is built from 13 residues. Germline V CDR1 and CDR2: SGHAT, FQNNGV. Trimming stripped 4 bases from V and 7 bases from J, with 10 bases between. The CDR3 sequence: CASSSKARGELFF. The CDR3, as DNA: TGTGCCAGCAGCTCGAAAGCACGCGGGGAGCTGTTTTTT.

The chain's CDR3 is CASSLAKGGDEQYF. The CDR3 DNA is TGTGCCAGCAGCTTGGCCAAAGGGGGCGACGAGCAGTACTTC. The V and J genes are TRBV5-6 and TRBJ2-7; TRBD1 matches at 7 bases. Germline V CDR1 and CDR2: SGHDT, YYEEEE. The J segment lost 5 bases and the V segment lost 0 bases, leaving 5 bases of the junction unmatched. This CDR3 contains 14 residues.

The chain has TRBV7-6 and TRBJ2-7; TRBD1 matches at 10 bases. Unmatched junction bases numbered 3, after V lost 4 bases and J lost 0 bases. The CDR3 runs 15 residues. CDR1 and CDR2 from the germline V gene are SGHVS and FNYEAQ. CDR3 bases: TGTGCCAGCAGCTCCGGGACAGGGGCCTCCTACGAGCAGTACTTC. It specifies CASSSGTGASYEQYF.

The chain uses TRBV5-4 and TRBJ2-7, with TRBD2 as a possible D gene (5 bases). CDR3 size: 14 residues. The V gene's germline CDR1 is SGHNT and CDR2 YYREEE (reference sequence). Trimming took 5 bases from V and 3 from J, leaving 15 bases between them. Written as DNA, the CDR3 is TGTGCCAGCAGTACCCGGGGTAGCCACTACGAGCAGTACTTC. Protein: CASSTRGSHYEQYF.

In DNA, the CDR3 is TGTGCCAGCAGCCCGAGTCGGGGGGGCTTGCTTGAAAAACTGTTTTTT. The encoded protein is CASSPSRGGLLEKLFF. The chain has TRBV7-2 and TRBJ1-4; D might be TRBD1 (6 bases). Per the germline V gene, CDR1 is SGHTA and CDR2 is FQGNSA. This CDR3 has 16 amino acids. V was cut by 5 bases and J by 7 bases, with 20 bases left in between.

The count of this clone is one. The V gene is TRBV23-1, the J gene TRBJ1-1; D may be TRBD1 (5 bases). TRBV23-1 is treated as an ORF (open reading frame) with a function not yet certain. The V gene lost 2 bases and the J gene lost 2 bases, with 24 bases spanning the gap. This CDR3 has 19 amino acids. In DNA form, the CDR3 reads TGCGCCAGCAGTCAAAAAAGGTGCATTGGGGGGTGGGGAAACACTGAAGCTTTCTTT. Translated, it gives CASSQKRCIGGWGNTEAFF.

This clone turned up a few times. The chain links TRBV28 to TRBJ2-5; 8 nucleotides align to TRBD2. The CDR3 totals 13 residues. The V gene's germline CDR1 is MDHEN and CDR2 SYDVKM. The trim removed 8 bases at V and 5 bases at J, leaving 7 bases unmatched. DNA for the CDR3: TGTGCCAGCCGGGGGGGCCCGGGGGAGACCCAGTACTTC. It specifies CASRGGPGETQYF.

This clone has more than one count but fewer than ten. V gene TRBV5-1 combines with J gene TRBJ2-5; 10 positions agree with TRBD2. The germline CDR1 and CDR2 sequences are SGHRS and YFSETQ. The junction had 3 bases not matched to a gene; V was cut back by 4 bases and J by 3 bases. The CDR3 is 14 residues long. Here the CDR3 DNA reads TGCGCCAGCAGCACCGGACTAGCGGAAGAGACCCAGTACTTC. Translating gives CASSTGLAEETQYF. The complete variable domain, with remaining parts taken from reference TRBV5-1 and TRBJ2-5, reads KAGVTQTPRYLIKTRGQQVTLSCSPISGHRSVSWYQQTPGQGLQFLFEYFSETQRNKGNFPGRFSGRQFSNSRSEMNVSTLELGDSALYLCASSTGLAEETQYFGPGTRLLVL.